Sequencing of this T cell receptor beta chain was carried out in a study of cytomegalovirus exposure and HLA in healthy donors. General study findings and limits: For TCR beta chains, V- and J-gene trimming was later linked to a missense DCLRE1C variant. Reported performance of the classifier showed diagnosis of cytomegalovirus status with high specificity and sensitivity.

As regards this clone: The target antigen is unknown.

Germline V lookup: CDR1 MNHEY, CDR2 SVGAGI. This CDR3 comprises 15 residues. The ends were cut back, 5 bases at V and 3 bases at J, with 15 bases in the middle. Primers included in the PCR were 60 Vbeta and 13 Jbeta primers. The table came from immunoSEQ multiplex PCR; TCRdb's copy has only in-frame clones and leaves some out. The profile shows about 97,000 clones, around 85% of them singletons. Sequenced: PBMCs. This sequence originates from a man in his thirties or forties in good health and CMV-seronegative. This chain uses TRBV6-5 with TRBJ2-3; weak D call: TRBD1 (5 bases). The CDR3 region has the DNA TGTGCCAGCAGTCGCGACAGTCAGCAGACAGATACGCAGTATTTT. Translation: CASSRDSQQTDTQYF.